These 30 T cell receptor beta chains were all obtained from the same sample, sequenced in a study of cytomegalovirus exposure and HLA in healthy donors. Both 60 Vbeta primers and 13 Jbeta primers went into the PCR. This table comes from immunoSEQ multiplex PCR, and its TCRdb copy is limited to in-frame clones, with some not included. This table holds some 150,000 clones, about four fifths found once. The sequenced material came from PBMCs. These receptors were collected from a young man in good health and CMV-seronegative.

The chain has TRBV10-3 and TRBJ2-1; TRBD2 aligns across 7 bases. The CDR3 is 17 amino acids. V lost 2 bases to trimming and J lost 8 bases; unmatched junction nucleotides: 15. CDR1 and CDR2 from the germline V gene are ENHRY and SYGVKD. CDR3 nucleotides: TGTGCCATCAGTGAGCCACCTTTAGGGACTGGGAGGGATGAGCAGTTCTTC. This codes for CAISEPPLGTGRDEQFF.

This clone has just a few counts. The chain has TRBV4-3 and TRBJ2-1, with 9 bases identical to TRBD1. This CDR3 comprises 15 residues. The germline gives CDR1 LGHNA, CDR2 YSLEER. After removal of 4 bases from V and 7 bases from J, the junction contained 8 bases not matched to a gene. CDR3 in DNA: TGCGCCAGCAGCCGACAGGGGGTCGCTCAAAATGAGCAGTTCTTC. It encodes CASSRQGVAQNEQFF.

This chain's CDR3 is CASSQEGGVLGNQPQHF. CDR3 nucleotides: TGCGCCAGCAGCCAAGAAGGCGGGGTGCTTGGCAATCAGCCCCAGCATTTT. This sequence joins TRBV4-1 and TRBJ1-5, with D hard to call. The V and J ends lost 0 bases and 2 bases respectively, with 14 bases between them. Germline CDR1 MGHRA, CDR2 YSYEKL. The CDR3 has 17 residues.

V and J are TRBV4-1 and TRBJ1-5; maybe TRBD1 (5 bases). CDR3 size: 17 residues. V lost 0 bases to trimming and J lost 0 bases, with 12 bases between them. Looked up from germline, CDR1 is MGHRA and CDR2 is YSYEKL. In nucleotides, the CDR3 is TGCGCCAGCAGCCAAGACTCACAGGTCTTTAGCAATCAGCCCCAGCATTTT. This gives the protein CASSQDSQVFSNQPQHF.

Comment on this clone: Other DNA sequences of this sample code for an identical CDR3. The V call is TRBV11-1, the J call TRBJ2-6; the match to TRBD1 covers 10 bases. J lost 1 base, V lost 5 bases, and 5 bases had no gene match. From germline, CDR1 is SGHAT and CDR2 FQDESV (reference sequence). The CDR3 covers 17 residues. The chain's CDR3 is CASSGRTGGSGANVLTF. The DNA for the CDR3 is TGTGCCAGCAGCGGACGGACAGGGGGGTCTGGGGCCAACGTCCTGACTTTC.

The chain is built from TRBV27 and TRBJ1-1; D not resolved. Deletions cut 2 bases from V and 4 bases from J, with 14 bases between. Germline CDR1 MNHEY, CDR2 SMNVEV (reference sequence). CDR3 length: 15 residues. CDR3: CASSLGSIGGTEAFF. The CDR3 nucleotides are TGTGCCAGCAGTTTAGGGTCTATTGGAGGCACTGAAGCTTTCTTT.

Of note for this clone: A read error is likely here: a far larger clone is one base away. This sequence joins TRBV2 and TRBJ1-4; D is ambiguous. Germline V gene data show CDR1 as SNHLY and CDR2 as FYNNEI. CDR3 length: 14 residues. CDR3 region: CASTSPSFNGKLFF. Written as DNA, the CDR3 is TGTGCCAGCACTAGTCCGTCTTTTAATGGAAAACTGTTTTTT.

In its sample, this clone was seen a few times. The rearrangement links TRBV5-1 to TRBJ2-7; TRBD2 aligns across 9 bases. This CDR3 has 17 amino acids. V shed 3 bases, J shed 5 bases, and the junction held 15 bases outside the gene matches. Germline V gene sequence: CDR1 SGHRS, CDR2 YFSETQ. The CDR3 DNA is TGCGCCAGCAGCTCAGGCGGGGGGGGTATTTTTAACAACGAGCAGTACTTC. As protein: CASSSGGGGIFNNEQYF.

A few counts support this clone. The rearrangement uses TRBV7-9 and TRBJ2-7; 8 nucleotides agree with TRBD1. Germline V gene sequence: CDR1 SEHNR, CDR2 FQNEAQ (reference sequence). The CDR3 extends over 14 amino acids. Unmatched junction bases numbered 4, after V lost 1 base and J lost 5 bases. As DNA, the CDR3 is TGTGCCAGCAGCTTAGGTCAGGGGGCCCACGAGCAGTACGTC. This sequence encodes CASSLGQGAHEQYV.

This sequence joins TRBV7-9 and TRBJ2-5, with TRBD1 matching over 8 bases. Germline V CDR1 and CDR2: SEHNR, FQNEAQ (reference sequence). CDR3 length: 14 amino acids. V lost 5 bases, J lost 5 bases, and 7 bases stayed unmatched. The CDR3: CASSRDRGHETQYF. In DNA form, the CDR3 reads TGTGCCAGCAGCCGTGACAGGGGCCATGAGACCCAGTACTTC.

This chain uses TRBV6-1 with TRBJ2-7; 9 nucleotides line up with TRBD1. This CDR3 contains 14 residues. The J segment lost 5 bases and the V segment lost 8 bases, leaving 10 bases of the junction unmatched. The germline V gene has CDR1 MNHNS and CDR2 SASEGT. The CDR3 loop is CASRGQGFINEQYV. Here the CDR3 DNA reads TGTGCCAGCCGCGGACAGGGGTTTATCAACGAGCAGTACGTC.

This chain uses TRBV11-2 with TRBJ1-1, with D perhaps matching TRBD1 (5 bases). CDR3 size: 13 residues. Trimming pared 3 bases from V and 0 bases from J, leaving 5 bases between. From germline, CDR1 is SGHAT and CDR2 FQNNGV. The CDR3 DNA is TGTGCCAGCAGCTTGACAGTGAACACTGAAGCTTTCTTT. This gives the protein CASSLTVNTEAFF.

The rearrangement links TRBV6-5 to TRBJ2-1; 9 positions agree with TRBD2. V shed 6 bases and J 6 bases; nucleotides not matched to a gene: 9. The CDR3 runs to 15 residues. Germline loops: CDR1 MNHEY, CDR2 SVGAGI. The CDR3 loop is CASRPSRGGLNEQFF. The CDR3 DNA is TGTGCCAGCAGGCCGTCGCGGGGGGGCCTCAATGAGCAGTTCTTC.

V and J are TRBV7-9 and TRBJ1-4, with a weak D call TRBD1 (5 bases). The germline V and J ends were trimmed by 5 bases and 5 bases, with 18 bases remaining between them. The CDR3 consists of 16 residues. Germline loops: CDR1 SEHNR, CDR2 FQNEAQ (reference sequence). CDR3 protein: CASSRTPGMGNEKLFF. The DNA of the CDR3 is TGTGCCAGCAGCCGCACCCCAGGGATGGGGAATGAAAAACTGTTTTTT.

The chain joins TRBV27 to TRBJ1-5; the D gene is possibly TRBD1 (6 bases). This CDR3 is 15 amino acids long. From germline, CDR1 is MNHEY and CDR2 SMNVEV (reference sequence). Trimming stripped 6 bases from V and 2 bases from J, with 14 bases between. The CDR3 nucleotides are TGTGCCAGCAGGGAACCAGGGGTGGGCAATCAGCCCCAGCATTTT. This codes for CASREPGVGNQPQHF.

Concerning this clone: The junction does not match germline at one end; this may be a read error. The V and J genes are TRBV13 and TRBJ2-4; the D gene is possibly TRBD2 (6 bases). CDR3 length: 17 residues. Germline CDR1 reads PRHDT; CDR2 reads FYEKMQ (reference sequence). CDR3 residues: CASSLTGDILAKNSQYF. The CDR3 DNA reads TGTGCCAGCAGCTTAACTGGAGATATACTAGCCAAAAACAGTCAGTACTTC.

This clone was found once. This chain joins TRBV5-1 and TRBJ2-1, with TRBD1 matching over 12 bases. The germline CDR1 and CDR2 sequences are SGHRS and YFSETQ. The CDR3 has 15 amino acids. V lost 3 bases and J lost 9; bases outside the gene matches: 7. CDR3 sequence: CASSSGTGGIPEQFF. In DNA form, the CDR3 reads TGCGCCAGCAGCTCCGGGACAGGGGGCATCCCTGAGCAGTTCTTC.

The chain employs TRBV5-1 and TRBJ1-1; maybe TRBD1 (6 bases). CDR1 and CDR2 (germline): SGHRS, YFSETQ. There are 12 residues in the CDR3. V was shortened by 1 base and J by 8 bases, with 9 bases between the two germline ends. DNA for the CDR3: TGCGCCAGCAGCTTGTACGACAGGGAAGCTTTCTTT. Translating gives CASSLYDREAFF.

V is TRBV9 and J is TRBJ2-7; the match to TRBD2 covers 14 bases. Looked up from germline, CDR1 is SGDLS and CDR2 is YYNGEE. With V trimmed by 3 bases and J by 6 bases, 2 bases remained unmatched. CDR3 size: 14 residues. This CDR3 is CASSGGTSGGEQYF. As DNA, the CDR3 is TGTGCCAGCAGCGGCGGGACTAGCGGGGGCGAGCAGTACTTC.

The CDR3 is CASSDWRGLNTEAFF. CDR3 nucleotide sequence: TGTGCCAGCAGTGATTGGAGAGGGCTGAACACTGAAGCTTTCTTT. The chain employs TRBV25-1 and TRBJ1-1; D is uncertain. This CDR3 has 15 residues. Trimming removed 3 bases at V and 0 bases at J, with 11 bases between. CDR1 MGHDK and CDR2 SYGVNS come from the germline V gene.

The J gene is TRBJ2-2, the V gene TRBV19; D is unresolved. With 3 bases removed from V and 2 bases from J, the gap between germline ends came to 7 bases. The length of the CDR3 is 14 residues. CDR1 and CDR2 (germline): LNHDA, SQIVND (reference sequence). CDR3 coding DNA: TGTGCCAGTAGTATCGCAGAAAACACCGGGGAGCTGTTTTTT. Residues: CASSIAENTGELFF. Filled out from reference TRBV19 and TRBJ2-2, the complete variable domain reads DGGITQSPKYLFRKEGQNVTLSCEQNLNHDAMYWYRQDPGQGLRLIYYSQIVNDFQKGDIAEGYSVSREKKESFPLTVTSAQKNPTAFYLCASSIAENTGELFFGEGSRLTVL.

The rearrangement joins TRBV11-2 to TRBJ2-5, with TRBD1 matching 7 bases. Germline V gives CDR1 SGHAT, CDR2 FQNNGV. The J segment lost 3 bases and the V segment lost 5 bases, leaving 6 bases of the junction unmatched. The CDR3 is 14 amino acids. The CDR3 reads CASSQQGSKETQYF. For the CDR3, the DNA is TGTGCCAGCAGCCAACAGGGGTCGAAAGAGACCCAGTACTTC. Filled out from reference TRBV11-2 and TRBJ2-5, the complete variable domain reads EAGVAQSPRYKIIEKRQSVAFWCNPISGHATLYWYQQILGQGPKLLIQFQNNGVVDDSQLPKDRFSAERLKGVDSTLKIQPAKLEDSAVYLCASSQQGSKETQYFGPGTRLLVL.

The gene calls are TRBV14 and TRBJ1-2; 8 bases map to TRBD1. With 5 bases clipped from V and 0 bases from J, the junction kept 11 bases outside the gene matches. The V gene's germline CDR1 is SGHDN and CDR2 FVKESK. This CDR3 comprises 17 residues. This CDR3 is CASSGRQGSPPNYGYTF. Written as DNA, the CDR3 is TGTGCCAGCAGCGGTCGACAGGGGAGTCCACCTAACTATGGCTACACCTTC. Filled out from reference TRBV14 and TRBJ1-2, the complete variable domain reads EAGVTQFPSHSVIEKGQTVTLRCDPISGHDNLYWYRRVMGKEIKFLLHFVKESKQDESGMPNNRFLAERTGGTYSTLKVQPAELEDSGVYFCASSGRQGSPPNYGYTFGSGTRLTVV.

The chain is built from TRBV9 and TRBJ2-7, with TRBD1 identical over 10 bases. The CDR3 sequence is 23 residues long. Germline assignment: CDR1 SGDLS and CDR2 YYNGEE. The ends lost 2 bases at V and 5 bases at J; junction bases unmatched: 31. The CDR3 DNA is TGTGCCAGCAGCGTGAGGGAAGCCAGGACAGGGGGTTTCACCCGCTCCTATCCCCACGAGCAGTACTTC. Translation: CASSVREARTGGFTRSYPHEQYF. The variable domain in full, completed from reference TRBV9 and TRBJ2-7, reads DSGVTQTPKHLITATGQRVTLRCSPRSGDLSVYWYQQSLDQGLQFLIQYYNGEERAKGNILERFSAQQFPDLHSELNLSSLELGDSALYFCASSVREARTGGFTRSYPHEQYFGPGTRLTVT.

This rearrangement joins TRBV7-2 to TRBJ2-1; 12 positions agree with TRBD2. Looked up from germline, CDR1 is SGHTA and CDR2 is FQGNSA. There are 15 residues in the CDR3. With 4 bases clipped from V and 8 bases from J, the junction kept 6 bases outside the gene matches. In DNA, the CDR3 is TGTGCCAGCAGCTCAGCTAGCGGGGGGGCCTATGAGCAGTTCTTC. Translating it yields CASSSASGGAYEQFF.

The chain carries TRBV5-1 and TRBJ1-1, with 10 bases lining up with TRBD1. In germline, CDR1 is SGHRS, CDR2 YFSETQ. The CDR3 runs 14 residues. Germline trimming cut 4 bases from V and 4 bases from J; bases unmatched to any gene: 4. CDR3 loop: CASSAGQGLTEAFF. The CDR3 coding sequence is TGCGCCAGCAGCGCGGGACAGGGGCTCACTGAAGCTTTCTTT.

This chain uses TRBV11-2 with TRBJ2-1; TRBD2 matches 9 bases. After removal of 1 base from V and 8 bases from J, the junction contained 12 bases not matched to a gene. The CDR3 runs 17 residues. Germline assignment: CDR1 SGHAT and CDR2 FQNNGV. CDR3 coding DNA: TGTGCCAGCAGCTTAGGTCCGGGCGGGGGGGCGAGGGATGAGCAGTTCTTC. Translated, it gives CASSLGPGGGARDEQFF.

This clone turned up a few times. This CDR3 reads CASSQDDRAVVTEAFF. The CDR3 DNA is TGTGCCAGCAGCCAAGATGACAGGGCGGTAGTCACTGAAGCTTTCTTT. The chain combines TRBV4-2 with TRBJ1-1, with 7 positions matching TRBD1. Losses at the gene ends were 0 bases for V and 4 bases for J; bases not matched to a gene: 8. This CDR3 is built from 16 residues. CDR1 LGHNA and CDR2 YNFKEQ come from the germline V gene.

The chain recombines TRBV7-6 with TRBJ2-7; 7 nucleotides align to TRBD1. The germline V gene has CDR1 SGHVS and CDR2 FNYEAQ. With V trimmed by 1 base and J by 0 bases, 12 bases remained unmatched. This CDR3 region has 18 residues. The CDR3 region is CASSLVYSGQLSSYEQYF. The CDR3 DNA follows: TGTGCCAGCAGCTTAGTTTACTCGGGACAGTTGAGCTCCTACGAGCAGTACTTC.

This clone was detected a few times. This rearrangement joins TRBV19 to TRBJ1-1, with D possibly matching TRBD1 (5 bases). Germline V CDR1 and CDR2: LNHDA, SQIVND (reference sequence). Deletions cut 5 bases from V and 1 base from J, with 17 bases between. The CDR3 runs 16 residues. As DNA, the CDR3 is TGTGCCAGTAGTCAAAGTTGGGGGGGTAGGAACACTGAAGCTTTCTTT. Its translation: CASSQSWGGRNTEAFF.